The following is a TCR beta chain sequence with its context. Trimming took 4 bases from V and 2 from J; bases not matched to a gene: 4. Germline CDR1 SGHVS, CDR2 FQNEAQ. This CDR3 is 17 amino acids long. This sample was taken from a study of blood T cell repertoires in COVID-19. Study-level information: T cells, B-cell-depleted T cells, or PBMCs supplied cDNA or gDNA.

The recovered donors of Cohort 3 showed two negative PCRs, clearance, or symptom resolution. As handled by the study authors: Amplification of reference gene primers provided the estimated nucleated cell counts. The table came from immunoSEQ multiplex PCR; TCRdb's copy has only in-frame clones and leaves some out. The D gene and trimming were derived from the DNA, and the V and J assignments and clone size from that table. The data hold 310,000 or so clones, with around nine tenths observed a single time. The sample comprised PBMCs or T cells enriched from blood (not recorded which). The clonotype comes from a young woman who had recovered from COVID-19. This chain joins TRBV7-8 and TRBJ2-6, with 11 bases that match TRBD1. Here the CDR3 reads CASSSGQGAAGANVLTF. The CDR3 region has the DNA TGTGCCAGCAGCTCTGGACAGGGGGCGGCTGGGGCCAACGTCCTGACTTTC.